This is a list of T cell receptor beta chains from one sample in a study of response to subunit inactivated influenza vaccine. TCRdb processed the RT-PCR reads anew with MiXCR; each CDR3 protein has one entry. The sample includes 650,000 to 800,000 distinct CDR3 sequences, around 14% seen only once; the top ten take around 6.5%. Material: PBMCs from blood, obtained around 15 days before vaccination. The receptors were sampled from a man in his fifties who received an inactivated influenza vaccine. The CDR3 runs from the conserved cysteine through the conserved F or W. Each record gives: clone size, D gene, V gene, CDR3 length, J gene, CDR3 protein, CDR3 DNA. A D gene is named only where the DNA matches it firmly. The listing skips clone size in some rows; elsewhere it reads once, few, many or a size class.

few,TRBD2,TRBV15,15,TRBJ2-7,CATSSSREGLIEQYF,TGTGCCACCAGCAGCTCCCGGGAGGGCCTAATCGAGCAGTACTTC
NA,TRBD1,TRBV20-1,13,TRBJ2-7,CSARGRSSYEQYF,TGCAGTGCGAGGGGGCGGAGCTCCTACGAGCAGTACTTC
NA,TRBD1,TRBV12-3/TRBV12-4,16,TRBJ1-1,CASSLALPGGYTEAFF,TGTGCCAGCAGTTTAGCGCTGCCAGGGGGCTACACTGAAGCTTTCTTT
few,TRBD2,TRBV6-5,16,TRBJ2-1,CASSYSGLAVFYEQFF,TGTGCCAGCAGTTACTCTGGGCTAGCGGTATTTTATGAGCAGTTCTTC
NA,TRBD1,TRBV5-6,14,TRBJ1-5,CASSHGQGHQPQHF,TGTGCCAGCAGCCACGGACAGGGTCATCAGCCCCAGCATTTT
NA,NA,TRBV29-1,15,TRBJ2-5,CSVLTAGGAWGTQYF,TGCAGCGTCCTGACGGCAGGGGGGGCGTGGGGGACCCAGTACTTC
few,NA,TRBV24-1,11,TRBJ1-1,CATMTNTEAFF,TGTGCCACCATGACGAACACTGAAGCTTTCTTT
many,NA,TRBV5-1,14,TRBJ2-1,CASSLLILADEQFF,TGCGCCAGCAGCCTCCTTATCCTGGCTGATGAGCAGTTCTTC
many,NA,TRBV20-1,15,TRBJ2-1,CSAESGSGSLNEQFF,TGCAGTGCCGAGTCTGGCAGTGGGAGTTTGAATGAGCAGTTCTTC
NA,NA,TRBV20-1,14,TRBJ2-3,CSARGGGAVDTQYF,TGCAGTGCTAGGGGAGGGGGCGCGGTAGATACGCAGTATTTT
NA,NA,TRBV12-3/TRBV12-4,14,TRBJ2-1,CASTYLSSYNEQFF,TGTGCCAGCACATACTTGAGCTCCTACAATGAGCAGTTCTTC
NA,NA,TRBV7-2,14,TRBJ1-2,CASSLDWTVGGYTF,TGTGCCAGCAGCTTAGACTGGACCGTCGGGGGCTACACCTTC
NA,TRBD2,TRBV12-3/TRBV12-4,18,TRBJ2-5,CASSHPGLAGDNQETQYF,TGTGCCAGCAGTCACCCGGGACTAGCGGGGGACAACCAAGAGACCCAGTACTTC
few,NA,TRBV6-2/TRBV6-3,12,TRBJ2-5,CASSLQSGTQYF,TGTGCCAGCAGTCTTCAATCCGGGACCCAGTACTTC
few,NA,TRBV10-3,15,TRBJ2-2,CAISAGQKNTGELFF,TGTGCCATCAGTGCCGGACAGAAGAACACCGGGGAGCTGTTTTTT
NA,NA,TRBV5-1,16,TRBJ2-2,CASSLGRVLSSGELFF,TGCGCCAGCAGCTTAGGCCGTGTCCTCTCCTCCGGGGAGCTGTTTTTT
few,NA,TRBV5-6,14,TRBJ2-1,CASSLLRGYNEQFF,TGTGCCAGCAGCTTGCTCAGAGGATACAATGAGCAGTTCTTC
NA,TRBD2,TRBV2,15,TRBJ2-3,CASNMAGGPTDTQYF,TGTGCCAGCAACATGGCGGGGGGGCCGACAGATACGCAGTATTTT
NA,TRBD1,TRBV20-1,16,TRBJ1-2,CSETPRINRGRGGYTF,TGCAGTGAAACACCTAGGATTAACAGGGGGCGCGGAGGCTACACCTTC
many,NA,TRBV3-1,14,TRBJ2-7,CASSARDGFYEQYF,TGTGCAAGCAGCGCCCGGGACGGCTTTTACGAGCAGTACTTC
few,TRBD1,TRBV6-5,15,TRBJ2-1,CASSSPGTADNEQFF,TGTGCCAGCAGTTCCCCCGGGACAGCGGACAATGAGCAGTTCTTC
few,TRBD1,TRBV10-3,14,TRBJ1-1,CAISEGTDNTEAFF,TGTGCCATCAGTGAGGGGACAGACAACACTGAAGCTTTCTTT
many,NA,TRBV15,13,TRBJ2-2,CATSRDGTGELFF,TGTGCCACCAGCAGAGATGGGACCGGGGAGCTGTTTTTT
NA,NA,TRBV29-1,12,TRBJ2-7,CSVWDGFYEQYF,TGCAGCGTTTGGGACGGATTCTACGAGCAGTACTTC
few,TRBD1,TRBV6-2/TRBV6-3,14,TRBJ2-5,CASCRQGGQETQYF,TGTGCCAGCTGCCGACAGGGCGGGCAAGAGACCCAGTACTTC
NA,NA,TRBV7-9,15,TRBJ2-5,CASSGGRKYQETQYF,TGTGCCAGCAGCGGGGGGCGGAAGTACCAAGAGACCCAGTACTTC
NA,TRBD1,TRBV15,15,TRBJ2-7,CATSGDGTGGLEQYF,TGTGCCACCAGCGGCGACGGGACAGGGGGTCTCGAGCAGTACTTC
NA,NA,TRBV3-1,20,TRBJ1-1,CASSQGVPWYNAAGNTEAFF,TGTGCCAGCAGCCAAGGGGTCCCTTGGTATAATGCTGCGGGGAACACTGAAGCTTTCTTT
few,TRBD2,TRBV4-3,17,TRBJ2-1,CASSLFKGLAGDNEQFF,TGCGCCAGCAGCCTCTTCAAGGGACTAGCGGGGGACAATGAGCAGTTCTTC
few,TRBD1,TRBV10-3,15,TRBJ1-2,CAISDLDRGRDGYTF,TGTGCCATCAGTGATTTGGACAGGGGGAGAGATGGCTACACCTTC
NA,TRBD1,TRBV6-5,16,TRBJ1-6,CASSTVRGQGNSPLHF,TGTGCCAGCAGTACTGTAAGAGGACAGGGGAATTCACCCCTCCACTTT
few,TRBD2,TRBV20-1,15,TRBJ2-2,CSARTSGARTGELFF,TGCAGTGCTAGAACTAGCGGGGCACGAACCGGGGAGCTGTTTTTT
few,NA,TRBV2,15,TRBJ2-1,CASSWGEVTYNEQFF,TGTGCCAGCAGCTGGGGAGAAGTCACCTACAATGAGCAGTTCTTC
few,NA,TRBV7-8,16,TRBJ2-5,CASSKPRGRIGETQYF,TGTGCCAGCAGCAAACCCAGGGGGAGGATCGGTGAGACCCAGTACTTC
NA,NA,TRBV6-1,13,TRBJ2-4,CASKRQGKNIQYF,TGTGCCAGCAAGAGGCAGGGGAAAAACATTCAGTACTTC
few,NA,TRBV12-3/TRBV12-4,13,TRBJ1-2,CASSSSTLYGYTF,TGTGCCAGCAGTTCCTCGACCCTCTATGGCTACACCTTC
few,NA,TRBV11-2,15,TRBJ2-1,CASSLVVSSYNEQFF,TGTGCCAGCAGCTTAGTGGTTAGCTCCTACAATGAGCAGTTCTTC
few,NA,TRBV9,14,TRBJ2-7,CASSVAAGNYEQYF,TGTGCCAGCAGCGTAGCGGCAGGCAACTACGAGCAGTACTTC
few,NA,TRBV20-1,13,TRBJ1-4,CSARDRSGEKLFF,TGCAGTGCTAGAGATCGGAGCGGCGAAAAACTGTTTTTT
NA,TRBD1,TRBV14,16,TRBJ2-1,CASSQGQGAGVYEQFF,TGTGCCAGCAGCCAAGGACAGGGGGCAGGGGTGTATGAGCAGTTCTTC
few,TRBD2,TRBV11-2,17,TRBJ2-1,CASSPLAGLFYYNEQFF,TGTGCCAGCAGCCCATTAGCGGGCCTGTTTTACTACAATGAGCAGTTCTTC
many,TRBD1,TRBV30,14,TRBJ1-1,CAWRGQGRNTEAFF,TGTGCCTGGAGAGGACAGGGGAGGAACACTGAAGCTTTCTTT
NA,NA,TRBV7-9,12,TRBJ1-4,CASSLGSGFVLF,TGTGCCAGCAGCTTAGGAAGCGGATTTGTGCTTTTT
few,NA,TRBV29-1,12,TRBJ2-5,CSAFLGAETQYF,TGCAGCGCGTTCCTAGGGGCAGAGACCCAGTACTTC